These T cell receptor beta chains were read from a single sample in a study of cytomegalovirus exposure and HLA in healthy donors. Clones were sequenced by immunoSEQ multiplex PCR, and TCRdb holds only the in-frame ones, with some missing. The data show approximately 90,000 clones, around 73% seen once. Sequencing was done on a sample of PBMCs. The source is a man between 40 and 49 years old in good health and CMV-seronegative. Both conserved end residues are part of each CDR3. The D gene is left open where the match is weak. The size entry is marked missing in some rows and otherwise reads once, few, many or a size class.

D gene,J gene,V gene,clone size,CDR3 protein,CDR3 DNA
-,TRBJ1-5,TRBV19,-,CASSTTGGNQPQHF,TGTGCCAGTAGTACGACAGGCGGCAATCAGCCCCAGCATTTT
TRBD2,TRBJ2-3,TRBV10-3,-,CAISAERGAQGTQYF,TGTGCCATCAGTGCAGAGCGGGGGGCCCAAGGTACGCAGTATTTT
-,TRBJ2-7,TRBV10-3,-,CAISAGLETNYEQYF,TGTGCCATCAGTGCCGGACTGGAAACAAACTACGAGCAGTACTTC
TRBD1,TRBJ2-7,TRBV7-9,-,CASSLGTGEQYF,TGTGCCAGCAGCTTGGGGACAGGGGAGCAGTACTTC
TRBD2,TRBJ2-2,TRBV9,-,CASSEGLAGLSGGELFF,TGTGCCAGCAGCGAGGGACTAGCGGGGTTGAGTGGCGGGGAGCTGTTTTTT
TRBD1,TRBJ2-2,TRBV6-4,-,CASSGGTANTGELFF,TGTGCCAGCAGTGGTGGGACAGCGAACACCGGGGAGCTGTTTTTT
TRBD1,TRBJ2-7,TRBV10-1,-,CASGRTGQREQYF,TGCGCCAGCGGAAGGACAGGGCAGCGTGAGCAGTACTTC
TRBD1,TRBJ2-2,TRBV10-3,-,CAIPHEQGANTGELFF,TGTGCCATCCCCCATGAGCAGGGGGCGAACACCGGGGAGCTGTTTTTT
TRBD2,TRBJ2-5,TRBV6-1,-,CASSEAHSGGAGRETQYF,TGTGCCAGCAGTGAAGCGCATTCGGGGGGGGCTGGACGAGAGACCCAGTACTTC
TRBD1,TRBJ1-1,TRBV7-8,-,CASSRGQGSEAFF,TGTGCCAGCAGCCGAGGACAGGGCAGTGAAGCTTTCTTT
TRBD2,TRBJ2-2,TRBV6-7,-,CASSYPMTSGRLNTGELFF,TGTGCCAGCAGTTACCCCATGACTAGCGGGAGGCTAAACACCGGGGAGCTGTTTTTT
-,TRBJ1-2,TRBV19,-,CASSIGAGDALYGYTF,TGTGCCAGTAGTATTGGGGCAGGGGATGCCCTCTATGGCTACACCTTC
TRBD1,TRBJ1-4,TRBV5-6,few,CASSQLDRANEKLFF,TGTGCCAGCAGCCAATTGGACAGGGCGAATGAAAAACTGTTTTTT
-,TRBJ1-5,TRBV6-1,-,CASSEATVSNQPQHF,TGTGCCAGCAGTGAAGCGACAGTTAGCAATCAGCCCCAGCATTTT
TRBD1,TRBJ2-2,TRBV12-5,-,CASGLSSWDSPNTGELFF,TGTGCTAGTGGTTTGTCCTCCTGGGACAGCCCGAACACCGGGGAGCTGTTTTTT
-,TRBJ1-5,TRBV6-1,-,CASRGVGLDNQPQHF,TGTGCCAGCAGAGGGGTCGGTTTGGACAATCAGCCCCAGCATTTT
-,TRBJ2-1,TRBV29-1,-,CSTLRQATLLSNEQFF,TGCAGCACCCTACGACAGGCCACCTTGTTGTCCAATGAGCAGTTCTTC
-,TRBJ2-3,TRBV7-9,-,CASRGDFDTDTQYF,TGTGCCAGCAGGGGGGACTTTGACACAGATACGCAGTATTTT
-,TRBJ2-7,TRBV16,-,CASSQSQSYEQYF,TGTGCCAGCAGCCAATCCCAGTCCTACGAGCAGTACTTC
TRBD1,TRBJ2-2,TRBV28,-,CASSPRGGQGMTGELFF,TGTGCCAGCAGTCCTAGAGGGGGACAGGGGATGACCGGGGAGCTGTTTTTT
TRBD2,TRBJ2-1,TRBV2,-,CASASGGNEQFF,TGTGCCAGCGCTAGCGGGGGTAATGAGCAGTTCTTC
-,TRBJ2-1,TRBV25-1,few,CASSESAAGPRSYNEQFF,TGTGCCAGCAGTGAATCGGCCGCAGGGCCACGCTCCTACAATGAGCAGTTCTTC
TRBD2,TRBJ2-7,TRBV11-2,-,CASSSSLSGGYEQYF,TGTGCCAGCAGCTCTTCTCTCAGCGGGGGCTACGAGCAGTACTTC
TRBD1,TRBJ1-5,TRBV2,-,CASSAGTANQPQHF,TGTGCCAGCAGTGCGGGGACAGCTAATCAGCCCCAGCATTTT
TRBD2,TRBJ2-1,TRBV5-1,-,CASSSSGSFYNEQFF,TGCGCCAGCAGCTCTAGCGGGAGCTTCTACAATGAGCAGTTCTTC
TRBD1,TRBJ2-3,TRBV9,once,CASSLGQGTDTQYF,TGTGCCAGCAGCCTCGGACAGGGCACAGATACGCAGTATTTT
-,TRBJ2-2,TRBV5-6,-,CASSLGTDRSNTGELFF,TGTGCCAGCAGCTTGGGAACAGACCGATCGAACACCGGGGAGCTGTTTTTT
TRBD1,TRBJ1-2,TRBV6-5,-,CASSRDRWYYGYTF,TGTGCCAGCAGTAGGGACAGGTGGTACTATGGCTACACCTTC
TRBD1,TRBJ1-1,TRBV7-9,-,CASSYTGDTEAFF,TGTGCCAGCAGCTATACAGGGGACACTGAAGCTTTCTTT
-,TRBJ1-1,TRBV5-5,-,CASSLVRELVTEAFF,TGTGCCAGCAGCTTGGTACGGGAATTGGTGACTGAAGCTTTCTTT
TRBD1,TRBJ2-7,TRBV11-3,-,CASSLGDSGYYEQYF,TGTGCCAGCAGCTTAGGGGACAGTGGGTACTACGAGCAGTACTTC
-,TRBJ1-6,TRBV7-9,-,CASSPPGNSPLHF,TGTGCCAGCAGCCCCCCGGGGAATTCACCCCTCCACTTT
-,TRBJ2-7,TRBV5-1,-,CASSLYQGSYEQYF,TGCGCCAGCAGCTTGTATCAGGGATCCTACGAGCAGTACTTC
TRBD2,TRBJ2-3,TRBV7-9,-,CASSSSSGGADTQYF,TGTGCCAGCAGCTCCTCTAGCGGGGGGGCAGATACGCAGTATTTT
-,TRBJ1-6,TRBV10-3,once,CAISGQDNSPLHF,TGTGCCATCAGCGGACAAGATAATTCACCCCTCCACTTT
TRBD2,TRBJ2-2,TRBV10-3,-,CAITTVGGRGNTGELFF,TGTGCCATCACCACCGTCGGCGGGAGGGGGAACACCGGGGAGCTGTTTTTT
TRBD2,TRBJ2-3,TRBV14,-,CASSHPAGGSDTQYF,TGTGCCAGCAGCCATCCAGCGGGAGGTTCAGATACGCAGTATTTT
TRBD1,TRBJ1-2,TRBV7-9,-,CASTGTAYGYTF,TGTGCCAGCACCGGGACAGCCTATGGCTACACCTTC
TRBD1,TRBJ1-2,TRBV28,-,CASSAVGTDSGYTF,TGTGCCAGCAGTGCGGTCGGGACAGATTCTGGCTACACCTTC
TRBD1,TRBJ2-7,TRBV10-2,-,CASRGDRGVLDEQYF,TGCGCCAGCAGAGGGGACAGGGGGGTCTTGGACGAGCAGTACTTC
-,TRBJ2-7,TRBV6-6,-,CASSYSGSYEQYF,TGTGCCAGCAGTTACTCGGGCAGCTACGAGCAGTACTTC
-,TRBJ2-1,TRBV6-6,-,CASSRDYNEQFF,TGTGCCAGCAGCAGGGATTACAATGAGCAGTTCTTC
TRBD2,TRBJ2-1,TRBV6-5,-,CASSYAGGSYNEQFF,TGTGCCAGCAGTTACGCGGGGGGCTCCTACAATGAGCAGTTCTTC